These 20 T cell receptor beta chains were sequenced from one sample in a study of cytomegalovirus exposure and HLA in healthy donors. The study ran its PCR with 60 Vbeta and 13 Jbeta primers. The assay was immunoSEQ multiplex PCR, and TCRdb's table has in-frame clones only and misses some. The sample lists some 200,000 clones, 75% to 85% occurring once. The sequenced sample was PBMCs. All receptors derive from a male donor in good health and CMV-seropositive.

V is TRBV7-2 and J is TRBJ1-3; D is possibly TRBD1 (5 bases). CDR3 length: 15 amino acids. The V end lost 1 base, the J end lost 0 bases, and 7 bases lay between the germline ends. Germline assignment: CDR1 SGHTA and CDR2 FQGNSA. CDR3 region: CASSLVTGSGNTIYF. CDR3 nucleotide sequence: TGTGCCAGCAGCTTAGTCACAGGCTCTGGAAACACCATATATTTT.

The CDR3 is CASSQDRVGYTF. DNA for the CDR3: TGTGCCAGCAGCCAAGACAGGGTTGGCTACACCTTC. The chain carries TRBV14 and TRBJ1-2; maybe TRBD1 (5 bases). Germline lookup yields CDR1 SGHDN and CDR2 FVKESK. This CDR3 region has 12 residues. V shed 0 bases and J shed 7 bases, with 6 bases lying between them.

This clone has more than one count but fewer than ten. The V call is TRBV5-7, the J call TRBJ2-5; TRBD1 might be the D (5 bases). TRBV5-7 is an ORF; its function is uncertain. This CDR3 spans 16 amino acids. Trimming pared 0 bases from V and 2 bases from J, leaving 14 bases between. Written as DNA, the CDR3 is TGTGCCAGCAGCTTGGCGTCCAGGGAAGATCAAGAGACCCAGTACTTC. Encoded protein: CASSLASREDQETQYF.

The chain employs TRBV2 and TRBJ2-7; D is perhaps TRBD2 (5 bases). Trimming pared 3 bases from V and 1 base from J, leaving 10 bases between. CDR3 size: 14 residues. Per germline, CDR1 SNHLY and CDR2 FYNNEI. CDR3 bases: TGTGCCAGCAGTGACAGACTAATATCCTACGAGCAGTACTTC. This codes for CASSDRLISYEQYF.

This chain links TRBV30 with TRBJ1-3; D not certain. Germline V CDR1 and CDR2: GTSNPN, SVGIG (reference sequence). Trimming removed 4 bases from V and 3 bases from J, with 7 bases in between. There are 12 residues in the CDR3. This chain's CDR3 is CAWTRGGNTIYF. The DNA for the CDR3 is TGTGCCTGGACGCGGGGTGGAAACACCATATATTTT.

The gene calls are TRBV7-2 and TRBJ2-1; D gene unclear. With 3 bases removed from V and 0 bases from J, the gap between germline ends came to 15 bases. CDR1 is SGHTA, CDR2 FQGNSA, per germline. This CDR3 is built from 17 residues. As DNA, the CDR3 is TGTGCCAGCAGCTTTAGTGCCACTTCAAGCTCCTACAATGAGCAGTTCTTC. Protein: CASSFSATSSSYNEQFF.

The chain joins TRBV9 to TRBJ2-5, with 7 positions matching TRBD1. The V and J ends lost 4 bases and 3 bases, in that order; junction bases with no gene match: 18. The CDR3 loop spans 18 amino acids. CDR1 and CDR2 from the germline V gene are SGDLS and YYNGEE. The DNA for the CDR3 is TGTGCCAGCAGCCGGTCCACAGGGGTCCCCACCCAAGAAGAGACCCAGTACTTC. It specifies CASSRSTGVPTQEETQYF.

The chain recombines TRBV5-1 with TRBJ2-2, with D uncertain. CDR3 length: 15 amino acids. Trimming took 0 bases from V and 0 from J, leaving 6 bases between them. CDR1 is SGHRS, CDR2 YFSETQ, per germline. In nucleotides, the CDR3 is TGCGCCAGCAGCTTGGTGAGTTCGAACACCGGGGAGCTGTTTTTT. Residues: CASSLVSSNTGELFF.

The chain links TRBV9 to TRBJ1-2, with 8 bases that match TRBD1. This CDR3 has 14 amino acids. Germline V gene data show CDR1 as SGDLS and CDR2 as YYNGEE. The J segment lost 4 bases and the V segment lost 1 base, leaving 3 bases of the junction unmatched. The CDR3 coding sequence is TGTGCCAGCAGCGTAACAGGGGGGGCCTATGGCTACACCTTC. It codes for CASSVTGGAYGYTF.

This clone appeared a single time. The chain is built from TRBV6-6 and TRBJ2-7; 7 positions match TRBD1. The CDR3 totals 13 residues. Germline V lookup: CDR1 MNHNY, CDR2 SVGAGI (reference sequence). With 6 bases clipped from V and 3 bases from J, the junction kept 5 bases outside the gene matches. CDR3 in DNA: TGTGCCAGCAGGGACAGGACACGCTACGAGCAGTACTTC. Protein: CASRDRTRYEQYF.

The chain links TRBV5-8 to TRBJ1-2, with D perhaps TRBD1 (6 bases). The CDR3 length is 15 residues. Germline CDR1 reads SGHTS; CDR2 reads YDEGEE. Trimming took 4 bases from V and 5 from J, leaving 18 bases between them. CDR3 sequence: CASSRNRDGDYGYTF. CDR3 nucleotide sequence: TGTGCCAGCAGCCGAAACAGGGATGGGGATTATGGCTACACCTTC.

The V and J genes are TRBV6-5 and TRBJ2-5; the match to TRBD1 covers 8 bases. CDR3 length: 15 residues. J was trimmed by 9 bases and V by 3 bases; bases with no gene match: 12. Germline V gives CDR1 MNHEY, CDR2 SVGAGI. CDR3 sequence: CASSYLSRGPQAQYF. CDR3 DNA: TGTGCCAGCAGTTATCTCAGCAGGGGGCCCCAGGCCCAGTACTTC.

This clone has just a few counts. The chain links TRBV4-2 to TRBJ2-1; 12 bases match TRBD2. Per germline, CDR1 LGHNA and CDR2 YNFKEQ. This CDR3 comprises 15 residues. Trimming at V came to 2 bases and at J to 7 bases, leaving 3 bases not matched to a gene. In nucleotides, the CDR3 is TGTGCCAGCAGCCAACTAGCGGGGGGGCTGAATGAGCAGTTCTTC. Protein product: CASSQLAGGLNEQFF.

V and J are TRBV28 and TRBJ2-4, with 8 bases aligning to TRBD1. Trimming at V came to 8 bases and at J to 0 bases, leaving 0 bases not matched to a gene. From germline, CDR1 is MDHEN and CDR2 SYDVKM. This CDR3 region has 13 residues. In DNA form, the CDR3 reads TGTGCCAGCGGACAGGGAGCCAAAAACATTCAGTACTTC. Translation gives CASGQGAKNIQYF. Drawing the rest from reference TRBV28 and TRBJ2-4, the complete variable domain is DVKVTQSSRYLVKRTGEKVFLECVQDMDHENMFWYRQDPGLGLRLIYFSYDVKMKEKGDIPEGYSVSREKKERFSLILESASTNQTSMYLCASGQGAKNIQYFGAGTRLSVL.

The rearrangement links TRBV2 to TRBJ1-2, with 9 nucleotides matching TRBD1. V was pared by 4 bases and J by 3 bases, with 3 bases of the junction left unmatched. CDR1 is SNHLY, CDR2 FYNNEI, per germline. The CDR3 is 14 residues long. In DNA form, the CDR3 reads TGTGCCAGCAGTGTGGGACAGGGACACTATGGCTACACCTTC. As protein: CASSVGQGHYGYTF.

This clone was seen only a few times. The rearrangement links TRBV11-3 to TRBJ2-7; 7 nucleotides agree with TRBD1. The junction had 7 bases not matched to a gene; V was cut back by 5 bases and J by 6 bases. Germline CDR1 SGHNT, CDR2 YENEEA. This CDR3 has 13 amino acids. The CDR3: CASSPRWDSEQYF. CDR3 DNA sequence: TGTGCCAGCAGCCCGCGATGGGACAGCGAGCAGTACTTC.

The CDR3 loop is CASGQRSNQPQHF. CDR3 DNA: TGTGCCAGTGGACAGAGGAGCAATCAGCCCCAGCATTTT. The rearrangement links TRBV19 to TRBJ1-5; possibly TRBD1 for D (6 bases). This CDR3 comprises 13 residues. Trimming pared 8 bases from V and 1 base from J, leaving 9 bases between. Germline lookup yields CDR1 LNHDA and CDR2 SQIVND (reference sequence). The full variable domain, rest sourced from reference TRBV19 and TRBJ1-5, is DGGITQSPKYLFRKEGQNVTLSCEQNLNHDAMYWYRQDPGQGLRLIYYSQIVNDFQKGDIAEGYSVSREKKESFPLTVTSAQKNPTAFYLCASGQRSNQPQHFGDGTRLSIL.

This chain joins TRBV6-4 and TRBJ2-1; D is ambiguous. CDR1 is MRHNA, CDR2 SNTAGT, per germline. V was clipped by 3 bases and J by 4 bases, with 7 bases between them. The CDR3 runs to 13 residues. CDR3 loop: CASSEGEYNEQFF. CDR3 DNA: TGTGCCAGCAGTGAAGGAGAGTACAATGAGCAGTTCTTC.

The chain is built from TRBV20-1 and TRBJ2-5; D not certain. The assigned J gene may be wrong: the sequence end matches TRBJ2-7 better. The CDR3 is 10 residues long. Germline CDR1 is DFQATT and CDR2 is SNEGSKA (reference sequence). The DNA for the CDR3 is TGCAGTGCCGCACCCTACGAGCAGTACTTC. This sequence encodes CSAAPYEQYF.

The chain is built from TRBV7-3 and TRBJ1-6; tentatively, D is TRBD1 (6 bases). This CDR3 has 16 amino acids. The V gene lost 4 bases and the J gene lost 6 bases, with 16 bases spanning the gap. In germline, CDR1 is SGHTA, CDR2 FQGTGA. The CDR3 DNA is TGTGCCAGCAGCTCGCAACCGGGACAACCTAATTCACCCCTCCACTTT. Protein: CASSSQPGQPNSPLHF.